What follows is one T cell receptor beta chain and its context. The antigen remains undetermined. V was pared by 1 base and J by 4 bases, with 8 bases between. This CDR3 contains 15 residues. The germline gives CDR1 SEHNR, CDR2 FQNEAQ (reference sequence). The data were taken from a study of cytomegalovirus exposure and HLA in healthy donors. Notes on the study in general: With high specificity and sensitivity, the classifier reportedly diagnosed cytomegalovirus status. The study flagged roughly 160 TCR beta chains as cytomegalovirus-associated. A further, later analysis showed that HLA-associated TCR beta chains (compared with equally common others) were more clonally expanded. CMV antigen specificity of a few CMV-associated chains was confirmed in vitro.

PCR primers comprised 60 Vbeta and 13 Jbeta primers. Sequenced by immunoSEQ multiplex PCR; TCRdb stores in-frame clones only, minus some. The sample carries 36,000 or so clones, 80% to 90% recorded once. The chain carries TRBV7-9 and TRBJ2-6, with D maybe TRBD2 (6 bases). The specimen was PBMCs. The source is a woman aged 18-35 years in good health and CMV-seronegative. For the CDR3, the DNA is TGTGCCAGCAGCTTAGTTGGAGGGGGGGCCAACGTCCTGACTTTC. As protein: CASSLVGGGANVLTF.